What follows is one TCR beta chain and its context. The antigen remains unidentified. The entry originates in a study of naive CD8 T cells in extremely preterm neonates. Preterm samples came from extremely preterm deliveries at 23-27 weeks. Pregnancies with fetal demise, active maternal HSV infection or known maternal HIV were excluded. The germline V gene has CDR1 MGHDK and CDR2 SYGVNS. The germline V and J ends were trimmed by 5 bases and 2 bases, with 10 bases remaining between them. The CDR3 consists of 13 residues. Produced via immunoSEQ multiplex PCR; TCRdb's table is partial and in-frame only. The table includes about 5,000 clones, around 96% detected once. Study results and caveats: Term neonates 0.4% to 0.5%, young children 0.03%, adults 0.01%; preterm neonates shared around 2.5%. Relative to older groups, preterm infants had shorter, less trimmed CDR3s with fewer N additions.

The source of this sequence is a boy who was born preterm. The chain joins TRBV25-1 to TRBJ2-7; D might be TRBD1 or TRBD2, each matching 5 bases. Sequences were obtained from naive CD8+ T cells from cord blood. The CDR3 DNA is TGTGCCAGCAGTTGGGGACGGACCTACGAGCAGTACTTC. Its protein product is CASSWGRTYEQYF.